What follows are 2 T cell receptor beta chains derived from one specimen sequenced in a study of blood T cell repertoires in COVID-19. Sequenced by immunoSEQ multiplex PCR; TCRdb stores in-frame clones only, minus some. The sample includes approximately 75,000 clones, 85% to 90% of them seen just once. The sequenced material came from peripheral blood. These TCRs come from a man aged 60 to 75 with acute or convalescent COVID-19.

The chain links TRBV11-3 to TRBJ1-1, with D possibly being TRBD1 (5 bases). The CDR3 loop spans 13 amino acids. The germline V gene encodes CDR1 SGHNT and CDR2 YENEEA. The V end was cut by 5 bases, the J end by 1 base, with 8 bases between. The CDR3 is CASSAQGNTEAFF. CDR3 nucleotides: TGTGCCAGCAGCGCGCAGGGGAACACTGAAGCTTTCTTT.

The chain joins TRBV18 to TRBJ2-7; the D is unclear. Germline CDR1 and CDR2: KGHSH and LQKENI. The CDR3 covers 11 residues. The V end lost 6 bases, the J end lost 0 bases, and 3 bases lay between the germline ends. DNA of the CDR3: TGTGCCAGCTCGCGCTCCTACGAGCAGTACTTC. As protein: CASSRSYEQYF.